Described below is a single TCR beta chain sequence and its context. Its antigen target is currently unknown. Within one base of it there is no much larger clone, and no base qualities were kept. For TCR beta library preparation, roughly 2 micrograms of genomic DNA were extracted from the cryopreserved PBMCs. Longitudinal blood samples from CLL patients on ibrutinib monotherapy underwent high-throughput TCR beta sequencing. Patients were enrolled in a phase 2 open-label single-center ibrutinib monotherapy trial. This specimen comes from a study of cytotoxic CD8 clonotypes in ibrutinib-treated CLL listed by TCRdb under 2021. The study in broad terms: The cohort was composed of about a dozen relapsed/refractory and approximately 16 treatment-naive patients; IGHV unmutated status was identified in roughly 17 patients. Samples at response were collected after a median of about 11 months of treatment, with a range of about 6 to 40 months. Responses were partial in approximately 24 patients and complete in 2; after median 68 months follow-up, about 14 stayed in remission and roughly twelve progressed. Of the 90 or so participants in the trial, about two dozen had longitudinal samples available. Cryopreserved peripheral blood mononuclear cells were collected at three points: before therapy, at response, and at either sustained remission or disease progression. On average, each sample yielded around 270,000 productive templates and over 90,000 productive rearrangements. Study-wide conclusions, independent of this receptor: Sustained-remission and progressing patients did not have matched sampling times, and lymph node repertoires were not examined. At ibrutinib response clonality went up, during sustained remission it held steady, and at progression it dropped back toward baseline. Baseline clonality was found to be higher than that of age-matched healthy donors and was strongly correlated with circulating CD8+ T-cell counts. Public clonotypes were rare and either contracted or stayed stable during treatment, and the rise in clonality at ibrutinib response reflected the expansion of private clonotypes.

The germline V gene gives CDR1 as SGHTA and CDR2 as FQGTGA. Taken from cysteine to phenylalanine, the CDR3 has 13 residues. This entry keeps only the CDR3 DNA: 39 bases, framed from base 1. At the junction V is shortened by 2 bases and J by 6 bases, with 7 bases in between. The goal of deep resolution MiSeq sequencing was a depth between 1 in 1 million and 1 in 200,000 T cells, and coverage averaged 10x per clonotype. The immunoSEQ hsTCRB Kit was used to generate TCR beta libraries. In the paper's pipeline: Data were analyzed with ImmunoSEQ Data Assistant and ImmunoSEQ Analyzer, with V, D and J genes assigned per IMGT definitions. Clonality, with values ranging from 0 to 1, was calculated as one minus the normalized Shannon entropy of productive rearrangement frequencies. Only overrepresented clonotypes making up at least 0.05% of the repertoire of each patient were included in the public clonotype analysis. Repertoires from about a dozen age-matched healthy donors in immuneACCESS were used as clonality controls. The source is immuneACCESS, and TCRdb retained only in-frame sequences with V and J called. Part of the clones is not carried over; for the studies checked, unresolved V genes explain less than half of this, and the remainder is unexplained. V and J calls and clone size are copied from that table; D and trimming were computed from the DNA. Here the sample has around 300,000 clones; roughly 80% occur a single time. The top ten constitute about 6.7% of the sample.

The origin of this receptor is a human donor with chronic lymphocytic leukemia. The sequenced sample was PBMCs, obtained before ibrutinib treatment. The sequence joins TRBV7-3 to TRBJ2-2, with TRBD2 tentatively as D gene (5 bases match). The base sequence is TGTGCCAGCAGCTTACTAGCTCCCGGGGAGCTGTTTTTT. Its product reads: CASSLLAPGELFF.